This T cell receptor (beta chain) was captured by sequencing in a study of response to subunit inactivated influenza vaccine. TCRdb fed the RT-PCR reads into MiXCR, producing one record per CDR3 protein. The sample includes 280,000 or so distinct CDR3 sequences, less than 25% of them seen just once. The ends were cut back, 5 bases at V and 2 bases at J, with 16 bases in the middle. Germline assignment: CDR1 MNHEY and CDR2 SVGEGT. The CDR3 is made up of 16 amino acids. Study results and limitations: Only a handful of new T cells, the authors suggested, are recruited with each seasonal influenza vaccination.

About this clonotype: No antigen is known for it.

The input for sequencing was PBMCs from blood, taken less than 22 months after vaccination. The sequence was collected from a man aged 45 to 70 who received an inactivated influenza vaccine. The chain couples TRBV6-2 or TRBV6-3 to TRBJ1-5; D is perhaps TRBD1 (6 bases). The CDR3 DNA reads as TGTGCCAGCAGTACTTACAGGGTATCGGGCAATCAGCCCCAGCATTTT. Protein product: CASSTYRVSGNQPQHF.